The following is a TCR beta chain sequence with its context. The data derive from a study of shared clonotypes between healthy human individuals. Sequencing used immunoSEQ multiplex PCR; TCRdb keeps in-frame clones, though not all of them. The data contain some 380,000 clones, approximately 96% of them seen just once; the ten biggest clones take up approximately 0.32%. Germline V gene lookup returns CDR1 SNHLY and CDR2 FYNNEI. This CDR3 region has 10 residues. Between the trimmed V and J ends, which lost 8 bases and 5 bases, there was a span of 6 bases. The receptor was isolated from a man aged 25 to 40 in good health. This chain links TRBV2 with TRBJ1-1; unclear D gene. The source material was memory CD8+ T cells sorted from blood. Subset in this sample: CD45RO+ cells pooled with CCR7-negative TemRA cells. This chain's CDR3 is CASLITEAFF. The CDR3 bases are TGTGCCAGCCTGATAACTGAAGCTTTCTTT. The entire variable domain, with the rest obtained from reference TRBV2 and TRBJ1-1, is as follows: EPEVTQTPSHQVTQMGQEVILRCVPISNHLYFYWYRQILGQKVEFLVSFYNNEISEKSEIFDDQFSVERPDGSNFTLKIRSTKLEDSAMYFCASLITEAFFGQGTRLTVV.